The 5 T cell receptor beta chains given below trace back to one sample, sequenced in a study of T cells in localized non-small cell lung cancer. Repertoires were generated with immunoSEQ multiplex PCR, while TCRdb's copy carries only in-frame clones and drops some. The table lists several thousand clones, 14% to 15% of them singletons. The specimen was normal lung tissue next to the tumor, collected before any cancer treatment. Receptor source: a male donor aged 60 or over with stage II squamous cell lung carcinoma.

The J gene is TRBJ2-1, the V gene TRBV29-1; a possible D gene is TRBD2 (6 bases). Between the trimmed V and J ends, which lost 3 bases and 0 bases, there was a span of 12 bases. The CDR3 contains 15 residues. The germline gives CDR1 SQVTM, CDR2 ANQGSEA. The CDR3 DNA follows: TGCAGCGTTGACGGGGACTCCAGCTCCTACAATGAGCAGTTCTTC. Its translation: CSVDGDSSSYNEQFF.

The rearrangement uses TRBV11-3 and TRBJ2-1, with a tentative D call TRBD1 (6 bases). The CDR3 sequence is 14 residues long. In germline, CDR1 is SGHNT, CDR2 YENEEA. The V end lost 3 bases, the J end lost 5 bases, and 11 bases lay between the germline ends. The CDR3 DNA is TGTGCCAGCAGCTTGGTAGGGGGTAACAATGAGCAGTTCTTC. The encoded protein is CASSLVGGNNEQFF. The complete variable domain, with remaining parts taken from reference TRBV11-3 and TRBJ2-1, reads EAGVVQSPRYKIIEKKQPVAFWCNPISGHNTLYWYLQNLGQGPELLIRYENEEAVDDSQLPKDRFSAERLKGVDSTLKIQPAELGDSAVYLCASSLVGGNNEQFFGPGTRLTVL.

The DNA for the CDR3 is TGTGCCAGCTCACCCTATACCGGGAGCGGGCAAGAGACCCAGTACTTC. It yields the protein CASSPYTGSGQETQYF. The chain joins TRBV18 to TRBJ2-5, with a tentative D call TRBD2 (6 bases). This CDR3 has 16 amino acids. Trimming left V 3 bases short and J 2 bases short, with 16 bases between. Per germline, CDR1 KGHSH and CDR2 LQKENI. Supplemented by reference TRBV18 and TRBJ2-5, the full variable domain reads NAGVMQNPRHLVRRRGQEARLRCSPMKGHSHVYWYRQLPEEGLKFMVYLQKENIIDESGMPKERFSAEFPKEGPSILRIQQVVRGDSAAYFCASSPYTGSGQETQYFGPGTRLLVL.

The CDR3 DNA reads TGTGCCAGCAGTGACGGACAGCCCCCTAACTATGGCTACACCTTC. Its translation: CASSDGQPPNYGYTF. The chain joins TRBV6-8 to TRBJ1-2; tentative D call: TRBD1 (6 bases). Deletions cut 5 bases from V and 0 bases from J, with 13 bases between. Germline assignment: CDR1 MNHGY and CDR2 SAAAGT. This CDR3 contains 15 residues.

CDR3 sequence (DNA): TGTGCCAGCAGAGCGAATGGCAATCAGCCCCAGCATTTT. Translation: CASRANGNQPQHF. This chain joins TRBV6-8 and TRBJ1-5; D gene unclear. Germline V gene sequence: CDR1 MNHGY, CDR2 SAAAGT. V was clipped by 6 bases and J by 2 bases, with 8 bases between them. This CDR3 is built from 13 residues.